One and the same sample provided the 18 T cell receptor beta chains below, sequenced in a study of tumor and adjacent non-tumor tissue in lung cancer. The library came from three nested PCR rounds adapted from ARM-PCR protocols. TCRdb passed the multiplex PCR reads through MiXCR, listing each CDR3 protein once. The sample holds tens of thousands of distinct CDR3 sequences, over 60% seen once. No cell sorting was done before RNA was extracted from the tissue. The normal lung tissue was taken more than 3 cm from the tumor edge. The source material was distant non-tumor lung tissue. The receptors derive from a man aged 65 to 85 with non-small cell lung cancer.

The V and J genes are TRBV2 and TRBJ1-1, with D possibly TRBD1 on 5 matching bases. Per the germline V gene, CDR1 is SNHLY and CDR2 is FYNNEI. This CDR3 spans 16 amino acids. The CDR3 sequence: CTIRRNTGTGNTEAFF. In nucleotides, the CDR3 is TGTACCATCAGACGAAATACTGGGACTGGGAACACTGAAGCTTTCTTT.

In regard to this clonotype: Mismatch with germline at one junction end may stem from a read error. The chain carries TRBV4-1 and TRBJ1-5, with unresolved D. CDR1 and CDR2 (germline): MGHRA, YSYEKL. There are 16 residues in the CDR3. CDR3: CASNQDPGNSHQPQHF. The CDR3, as DNA: TGCGCCAGCAACCAAGATCCCGGGAACAGCCATCAGCCTCAGCATTTT.

This clonotype was recorded many times. The genes are TRBV12-3 or TRBV12-4 and TRBJ2-2; TRBD2 aligns across 10 bases. Trimming took 6 bases from V and 0 from J; bases not matched to a gene: 4. CDR3 size: 16 residues. The CDR3 loop reads CASRNLAGANTGELFF. DNA of the CDR3: TGTGCCAGCAGAAACCTAGCGGGAGCGAACACCGGGGAGCTGTTTTTT.

To note about this clonotype: This may be a read error, as it is one base from a much larger clone. The chain has TRBV14 and TRBJ2-7, with D possibly being TRBD1 (6 bases). CDR3 size: 12 residues. The germline V gene has CDR1 SGHDN and CDR2 FVKESK. The CDR3 nucleotides are TGTGCCAGCAGGCAGGTACAGGGTTACCAGCACTTC. The encoded protein is CASRQVQGYQHF.

Comments on this clonotype: A much more abundant neighbour one base away suggests this may be a read error. This rearrangement joins TRBV28 to TRBJ2-1, with 8 bases aligning to TRBD1. The ends lost 5 bases at V and 9 bases at J; junction bases unmatched: 9. Germline-derived CDR1 and CDR2 are MDHEN and SYDVKM. The CDR3 is 14 amino acids. CDR3 DNA sequence: TGTGCCAGCAGTCTCGGGGGACAGGAGTGTGAGCAGTTCTTC. It codes for CASSLGGQECEQFF.

Worth noting for this clonotype: The CDR3 end shows no conserved phenylalanine or tryptophan, and so a read error is likely. This sequence joins TRBV11-2 and TRBJ2-3, with D possibly being TRBD1 (6 bases). The CDR3 is made up of 14 amino acids. CDR1 and CDR2 (germline): SGHAT, FQNNGV. This CDR3 is CVSSSGTPADTQYS. The CDR3 DNA reads TGTGTCAGCAGCTCCGGGACACCGGCGGATACGCAGTATTCT.

In its sample, this clonotype was seen many times. CDR3: CASSTDGNQPQHF. The DNA of the CDR3 is TGCGCCAGCAGCACGGACGGGAATCAGCCCCAGCATTTT. This rearrangement joins TRBV5-1 to TRBJ1-5; D uncertain. CDR3 length equals 13 residues. Germline V lookup: CDR1 SGHRS, CDR2 YFSETQ. V was clipped by 4 bases and J by 4 bases, with 9 bases between them.

This clonotype showed up many times. The rearrangement uses TRBV4-1 and TRBJ2-1, with a possible D match to TRBD2 (6 bases). V was pared by 1 base and J by 10 bases, with 17 bases between. CDR1 and CDR2 from the germline V gene are MGHRA and YSYEKL. The CDR3 loop spans 15 amino acids. CDR3 amino acids: CASSQGTNRDIEQFF. CDR3 sequence (DNA): TGCGCCAGCAGCCAAGGGACTAACCGAGACATCGAGCAGTTCTTC.

V and J are TRBV20-1 and TRBJ1-1; D may be TRBD1 (5 bases). Germline V gene sequence: CDR1 DFQATT, CDR2 SNEGSKA (reference sequence). V lost 1 base and J lost 5, with 14 bases in between. This CDR3 is built from 14 residues. Here the CDR3 reads CSARVQVRPTEAFF. The CDR3 coding sequence is TGCAGTGCTAGAGTACAGGTGAGGCCTACTGAAGCTTTCTTT.

On this clonotype itself: This clone may be a read error of a much larger clone one base away. The chain combines TRBV7-9 with TRBJ1-1; weak D call: TRBD1 (5 bases). In germline, CDR1 is SEHNR, CDR2 FQNEAQ (reference sequence). The CDR3 covers 16 residues. The CDR3 DNA sequence: TGTGCCAACAGCCCGGGGGTGGCAGCGATGAACACTGAAGCTTTCTTT. Protein sequence: CANSPGVAAMNTEAFF.

The chain employs TRBV12-3 or TRBV12-4 and TRBJ2-7; D may match TRBD1 or TRBD2 (5 bases each). V lost 2 bases and J lost 1, with 21 bases in between. The CDR3 totals 18 residues. The chain's CDR3 is CASSLSMSGTGLSYEQYF. The CDR3 region has the DNA TGTGCCAGCAGTTTATCTATGTCCGGGACGGGTCTTTCCTACGAGCAGTACTTC.

A word on this clonotype: The CDR3 does not close with the conserved phenylalanine or tryptophan, likely indicating a read error. The rearrangement joins TRBV19 to TRBJ2-5; D gene ambiguous. Germline V gene data show CDR1 as LNHDA and CDR2 as SQIVND (reference sequence). The CDR3 is made up of 15 amino acids. V lost 7 bases and J lost 0, with 15 bases in between. The CDR3 nucleotides read TGTGCCAGTACCCCTGGTACAGACTACCAAGAGACCCAGTACTTA. Translation: CASTPGTDYQETQYL.

Points on this clonotype: An end of the junction does not agree with germline; a read error may underlie this. V gene TRBV7-9 combines with J gene TRBJ1-2; a possible D gene is TRBD1 (6 bases). CDR1 and CDR2 from the germline V gene are SEHNR and FQNEAQ (reference sequence). CDR3 length equals 15 residues. Here the CDR3 DNA reads TGTGCCTGCAGCTTAGCTATGGACAGCATGAATGTCTACACCTTC. It yields the protein CACSLAMDSMNVYTF.

With respect to this clonotype: Given a much more abundant clone one base away, this may be a read error. The chain links TRBV10-2 to TRBJ1-1; D uncertain. Germline V gene data show CDR1 as WSHSY and CDR2 as SAAADI. The CDR3 consists of 12 residues. Trimming took off 2 bases at V and 6 bases at J, with 7 bases between the two ends. The CDR3 region is CASSEGGAEAFF. In nucleotides, the CDR3 is TGCGCCAGCAGTGAGGGCGGGGCTGAAGCTTTCTTT.

Worth noting for this clonotype: Just one base apart from a much larger clone, this may be a read error. The rearrangement joins TRBV12-3 or TRBV12-4 to TRBJ2-6; maybe TRBD1 (6 bases). The CDR3 is made up of 15 amino acids. The CDR3 sequence: CASSYTGSGATVLTF. For the CDR3, the DNA is TGTGCCAGCAGTTACACAGGGTCTGGGGCCACCGTCCTGACTTTC.

J is TRBJ2-1 and V is TRBV11-3, with D uncertain. Germline loops: CDR1 SGHNT, CDR2 YENEEA. Trimming took 0 bases from V and 10 from J, leaving 10 bases between them. The CDR3 covers 13 residues. The CDR3: CASSLEGWAEQFF. CDR3 nucleotide sequence: TGTGCCAGCAGCTTAGAAGGTTGGGCCGAGCAGTTCTTC.

In regard to this clonotype: This may stem from a read error, because a much larger clone lies one nucleotide away. Here the CDR3 reads CSTRDDHYGYTF. The CDR3 coding sequence is TGCAGTACTCGGGACGACCACTATGGCTACACCTTC. This chain joins TRBV20-1 and TRBJ1-2; D may be TRBD1 (5 bases). Trimming shortened V by 8 bases and J by 3 bases, and 13 bases separated the two germline ends. This CDR3 region has 12 residues. Germline assignment: CDR1 DFQATT and CDR2 SNEGSKA (reference sequence).

This chain links TRBV7-8 with TRBJ2-3; the match to TRBD2 covers 9 bases. In germline, CDR1 is SGHVS, CDR2 FQNEAQ. V was pared by 4 bases and J by 8 bases, with 10 bases of the junction left unmatched. The CDR3 length is 15 residues. The CDR3 protein is CASSSPRGGGVTQYF. CDR3 DNA sequence: TGTGCCAGCAGCTCACCACGCGGGGGGGGAGTTACGCAGTATTTT.